These 32 T cell receptor beta chains were sequenced from one sample in a study of T cell responses to AZD1222 COVID-19 vaccine. The table came from immunoSEQ multiplex PCR; TCRdb's copy has only in-frame clones and leaves some out. The table lists about 93,000 clones, roughly 91% of them singletons. The material was peripheral blood, obtained on day 0 of MenACWY control vaccination. The receptors originated from an adult in good health.

The V call is TRBV7-8, the J call TRBJ2-5, with D unresolved. This CDR3 region has 13 residues. Germline V gene data show CDR1 as SGHVS and CDR2 as FQNEAQ. Trimming cost V 3 bases and J 5 bases, with 10 bases left between them. The CDR3, as DNA: TGTGCCAGCAGCTTCGGGCCTCAGGAGACCCAGTACTTC. It translates to CASSFGPQETQYF.

This chain connects TRBV9 to TRBJ1-6; D is possibly TRBD1 (6 bases). V gave up 3 bases and J gave up 7 bases, with 11 bases separating them. The germline gives CDR1 SGDLS, CDR2 YYNGEE. This CDR3 contains 14 residues. The DNA of the CDR3 is TGTGCCAGCAGCGGTGGACAGTTCAATTCACCCCTCCACTTT. Its translation: CASSGGQFNSPLHF.

The chain joins TRBV14 to TRBJ1-3; tentatively, D is TRBD1 (6 bases). The CDR3 is made up of 16 amino acids. The V gene's germline CDR1 is SGHDN and CDR2 FVKESK. Trimming took 4 bases from V and 5 from J, leaving 18 bases between them. CDR3 protein: CASSPSDRKIRNTIYF. In DNA, the CDR3 is TGTGCCAGCAGCCCTTCAGACAGGAAAATCAGAAACACCATATATTTT.

This chain links TRBV6-5 with TRBJ2-7, with D unresolved. CDR1 is MNHEY and CDR2 is SVGAGI in the germline V gene. The V end lost 6 bases, the J end lost 0 bases, and 15 bases lay between the germline ends. The CDR3 contains 15 residues. CDR3 loop: CASSVYPLSSYEQYF. DNA for the CDR3: TGTGCCAGCAGCGTATATCCTCTGAGCTCCTACGAGCAGTACTTC.

J is TRBJ1-2 and V is TRBV9; 8 nucleotides match TRBD1. V lost 1 base, J lost 4 bases, and 12 bases stayed unmatched. Germline V gene sequence: CDR1 SGDLS, CDR2 YYNGEE. There are 17 residues in the CDR3. The CDR3 spells CASSVTAKDRVGYGYTF. CDR3 in DNA: TGTGCCAGCAGCGTAACCGCTAAGGACAGGGTTGGCTATGGCTACACCTTC.

The V gene is TRBV6-2 or TRBV6-3, the J gene TRBJ1-2, with TRBD1 matching over 7 bases. With V trimmed by 1 base and J by 5 bases, 7 bases remained unmatched. CDR1 is MNHEY, CDR2 SVGEGT, per germline. The CDR3 has 15 amino acids. The CDR3 loop is CASSYYQGDPYGYTF. In DNA form, the CDR3 reads TGTGCCAGCAGTTACTACCAGGGGGACCCTTATGGCTACACCTTC.

CDR3 loop: CASSPGTSPYEQYF. The CDR3 nucleotides read TGTGCCAGCAGCCCCGGGACTTCCCCCTACGAGCAGTACTTC. The chain carries TRBV3-1 (or the pseudogene TRBV3-2) and TRBJ2-7; D is perhaps TRBD2 (6 bases). The CDR3 spans 14 residues. The germline V gene encodes CDR1 LGHDT and CDR2 YNNKEL (reference sequence). The V end lost 4 bases, the J end lost 2 bases, and 12 bases lay between the germline ends.

This clone was observed a few times. V is TRBV6-1 and J is TRBJ2-1; weak D call: TRBD1 (6 bases). In germline, CDR1 is MNHNS, CDR2 SASEGT. Trimming took off 2 bases at V and 4 bases at J, with 6 bases between the two ends. The CDR3 is 13 amino acids. The CDR3 DNA reads TGTGCCAGCAGTGAAACAGGGTACAATGAGCAGTTCTTC. It translates to CASSETGYNEQFF.

The chain employs TRBV27 and TRBJ1-1; D gene ambiguous. The CDR3 is 14 residues long. Germline V gene data show CDR1 as MNHEY and CDR2 as SMNVEV (reference sequence). The germline V and J ends were trimmed by 3 bases and 0 bases, with 8 bases remaining between them. CDR3 in amino acids: CASSLSLLNTEAFF. CDR3 DNA: TGTGCCAGCAGTTTGTCCCTCCTGAACACTGAAGCTTTCTTT.

This clone was picked up one time. The chain uses TRBV4-1 and TRBJ1-3; no firm D call. Germline-derived CDR1 and CDR2 are MGHRA and YSYEKL. CDR3 size: 17 residues. V was clipped by 2 bases and J by 0 bases, with 14 bases between them. CDR3 bases: TGCGCCAGCAGCCAAATTGGGAAAAGGAGCTCTGGAAACACCATATATTTT. As protein: CASSQIGKRSSGNTIYF.

The chain employs TRBV5-4 and TRBJ2-5; the D is unclear. CDR1 is SGHNT, CDR2 YYREEE, per germline (reference sequence). Trimming removed 7 bases from V and 2 bases from J, with 12 bases in between. This CDR3 region has 13 residues. DNA for the CDR3: TGTGCCAGCGGTTACTGGGTGCAAGAGACCCAGTACTTC. This encodes CASGYWVQETQYF.

The rearrangement joins TRBV2 to TRBJ2-2; TRBD2 is a possible D gene (6 bases). V lost 9 bases and J lost 4, with 15 bases in between. Looked up from germline, CDR1 is SNHLY and CDR2 is FYNNEI. CDR3 length: 14 residues. CDR3 in DNA: TGTGCCAGTACTTGGGACTGGCTCACCGGGGAGCTGTTTTTT. Translated, it gives CASTWDWLTGELFF.

V usage is TRBV5-4 and J usage is TRBJ2-5, with 12 bases matching TRBD2. Unmatched junction bases numbered 8, after V lost 1 base and J lost 1 base. This CDR3 spans 18 amino acids. CDR1 is SGHNT and CDR2 is YYREEE in the germline V gene (reference sequence). CDR3 in amino acids: CASSLIGLAGRVQETQYF. The CDR3 bases are TGTGCCAGCAGCTTGATCGGACTAGCGGGGAGGGTCCAAGAGACCCAGTACTTC.

This chain links TRBV5-8 with TRBJ1-5, with 9 bases identical to TRBD1. Germline CDR1 is SGHTS and CDR2 is YDEGEE. The length of the CDR3 is 15 residues. J gave up 2 bases and V 4 bases, and 4 bases lay outside the gene matches. The CDR3 sequence: CASSGRTGGNQPQHF. The CDR3 DNA reads TGTGCCAGCAGCGGACGGACAGGGGGCAATCAGCCCCAGCATTTT.

The chain uses TRBV6-2 or TRBV6-3 and TRBJ1-2, with D hard to call. Trimming stripped 2 bases from V and 10 bases from J, with 8 bases between. Germline CDR1 is MNHEY and CDR2 is SVGEGT. The CDR3 consists of 11 residues. CDR3 sequence (DNA): TGTGCCAGCAGTTACCCCGGGTCCTACACCTTC. Its translation is CASSYPGSYTF.

The rearrangement uses TRBV5-4 and TRBJ2-1; no reliable D call. CDR3 length: 16 amino acids. Germline-derived CDR1 and CDR2 are SGHNT and YYREEE (reference sequence). V lost 3 bases, J lost 0 bases, and 13 bases lay in between. CDR3 in DNA: TGTGCCAGCAGCTCGGAACCTACGAGCTCCTACAATGAGCAGTTCTTC. Translating it yields CASSSEPTSSYNEQFF. Variable domain in full (rest from reference TRBV5-4 and TRBJ2-1): ETGVTQSPTHLIKTRGQQVTLRCSSQSGHNTVSWYQQALGQGPQFIFQYYREEENGRGNFPPRFSGLQFPNYSSELNVNALELDDSALYLCASSSEPTSSYNEQFFGPGTRLTVL.

The chain employs TRBV5-1 and TRBJ1-2; TRBD1 aligns across 7 bases. V dropped 0 bases and J dropped 6; count of bases not matched to a gene: 8. The CDR3 loop spans 15 amino acids. Germline V CDR1 and CDR2: SGHRS, YFSETQ. The CDR3 loop reads CASSLAAGGTDGYTF. CDR3 in DNA: TGCGCCAGCAGCTTGGCGGCTGGCGGGACAGATGGCTACACCTTC.

The DNA for the CDR3 is TGTGCCAGCAGTTTGGGGGAAATCGACGAGCAGTACTTC. This translates into CASSLGEIDEQYF. The chain uses TRBV12-3 or TRBV12-4 and TRBJ2-7; D tentatively reads TRBD1 or TRBD2 (5 bases each). The CDR3 is 13 amino acids. V was pared by 3 bases and J by 5 bases, with 11 bases between.

V and J are TRBV9 and TRBJ2-7; 7 bases map to TRBD1. This CDR3 contains 14 residues. Germline trimming cut 3 bases from V and 3 bases from J; bases unmatched to any gene: 6. Germline V CDR1 and CDR2: SGDLS, YYNGEE. Written as DNA, the CDR3 is TGTGCCAGCAGCGGATACAGGGGAAACTACGAGCAGTACTTC. Its protein product is CASSGYRGNYEQYF.

CDR3: CASSQAAGGRYEQYF. In DNA, the CDR3 is TGTGCCAGCAGCCAAGCAGCGGGGGGGCGGTACGAGCAGTACTTC. The V call is TRBV6-6, the J call TRBJ2-7; 10 bases are shared with TRBD2. The trim removed 6 bases at V and 4 bases at J, leaving 9 bases unmatched. Germline-derived CDR1 and CDR2 are MNHNY and SVGAGI (reference sequence). The CDR3 length is 15 residues.

The rearrangement links TRBV27 to TRBJ1-6; no clear D gene. Germline CDR1 MNHEY, CDR2 SMNVEV (reference sequence). Trimming left V 2 bases short and J 0 bases short, with 14 bases between. The CDR3 has 18 residues. This CDR3 is CASSLRERPSSYNSPLHF. In DNA, the CDR3 is TGTGCCAGCAGTTTACGGGAAAGGCCGAGCTCCTATAATTCACCCCTCCACTTT.

The chain's CDR3 is CASSERVRTSGELFF. The DNA for the CDR3 is TGTGCCAGCAGCGAGAGGGTCAGGACCAGCGGGGAGCTGTTTTTT. This rearrangement joins TRBV11-2 to TRBJ2-2, with a tentative D call TRBD2 (5 bases). This CDR3 has 15 residues. The V gene lost 5 bases and the J gene lost 7 bases, with 17 bases spanning the gap. CDR1 is SGHAT and CDR2 is FQNNGV in the germline V gene. The full variable domain, its missing parts supplied by reference TRBV11-2 and TRBJ2-2, is EAGVAQSPRYKIIEKRQSVAFWCNPISGHATLYWYQQILGQGPKLLIQFQNNGVVDDSQLPKDRFSAERLKGVDSTLKIQPAKLEDSAVYLCASSERVRTSGELFFGEGSRLTVL.

The V and J genes are TRBV12-5 and TRBJ1-5, with 12 positions matching TRBD1. Trimming at V came to 4 bases and at J to 6 bases, leaving 4 bases not matched to a gene. The V gene's germline CDR1 is LGHNT and CDR2 FRNRAP. There are 15 residues in the CDR3. CDR3 in DNA: TGTGCTAGTGGTTCGGGGACAGGGGGCGTTCAGCCCCAGCATTTT. It yields the protein CASGSGTGGVQPQHF.

V is TRBV7-9 and J is TRBJ2-7; TRBD1 might be the D (5 bases). The CDR3 covers 16 residues. Trimming removed 1 base from V and 6 bases from J, with 19 bases in between. CDR1 is SEHNR and CDR2 is FQNEAQ in the germline V gene (reference sequence). The CDR3 region is CASSLEYAGYLREQYF. The CDR3 coding sequence is TGTGCCAGCAGCTTAGAATACGCAGGGTATCTTCGCGAGCAGTACTTC. The complete variable domain, with remaining parts taken from reference TRBV7-9 and TRBJ2-7, reads DTGVSQNPRHKITKRGQNVTFRCDPISEHNRLYWYRQTLGQGPEFLTYFQNEAQLEKSRLLSDRFSAERPKGSFSTLEIQRTEQGDSAMYLCASSLEYAGYLREQYFGPGTRLTVT.

This chain uses TRBV7-8 with TRBJ2-1; no clear D. Germline CDR1 reads SGHVS; CDR2 reads FQNEAQ. V lost 1 base, J lost 6 bases, and 7 bases lay in between. The length of the CDR3 is 13 residues. The CDR3 nucleotides are TGTGCCAGCAGCTTAGTCCTGGGCAATGAGCAGTTCTTC. As protein: CASSLVLGNEQFF.

The chain links TRBV5-6 to TRBJ2-7, with TRBD1 identical over 10 bases. V shed 4 bases and J 2 bases; nucleotides not matched to a gene: 9. CDR1 is SGHDT, CDR2 YYEEEE, per germline. The CDR3 covers 16 residues. CDR3 nucleotides: TGTGCCAGCAGCCCAGTACCGGGACAGGGGACCTACGAGCAGTACTTC. Its protein is CASSPVPGQGTYEQYF.

J is TRBJ1-1 and V is TRBV5-5; D call uncertain. CDR3 length equals 15 residues. V shed 0 bases and J shed 2 bases, with 11 bases lying between them. Germline values: CDR1 SGHKS, CDR2 YYEKEE (reference sequence). The CDR3 spells CASSLAGSDNTEAFF. As DNA, the CDR3 is TGTGCCAGCAGCTTGGCAGGCAGTGACAACACTGAAGCTTTCTTT.

The chain carries TRBV6-2 or TRBV6-3 and TRBJ2-1; TRBD2 matches 11 bases. CDR1 is MNHEY, CDR2 SVGEGT, per germline. CDR3 length equals 16 residues. The ends lost 3 bases at V and 10 bases at J; junction bases unmatched: 11. CDR3 in amino acids: CASSYERLAGRAEQFF. The DNA for the CDR3 is TGTGCCAGCAGTTATGAGAGACTAGCGGGGAGGGCAGAGCAGTTCTTC.

The rearrangement uses TRBV13 and TRBJ2-3, with TRBD2 identical over 11 bases. CDR1 is PRHDT, CDR2 FYEKMQ, per germline (reference sequence). The CDR3 is 16 amino acids. V lost 3 bases and J lost 4; bases outside the gene matches: 6. The CDR3 here is CASSFSPSGGSDTQYF. The CDR3 DNA reads as TGTGCCAGCAGCTTTTCCCCTAGCGGGGGGTCAGATACGCAGTATTTT.

This clone appeared a single time. This chain uses TRBV11-3 with TRBJ1-1; 8 bases agree with TRBD1. The germline V gene has CDR1 SGHNT and CDR2 YENEEA. The CDR3 covers 14 residues. V gave up 5 bases and J gave up 4 bases; unmatched junction bases: 6. The CDR3 DNA reads as TGTGCCAGCAGCCCACAGGGGGGAGGCACTGAAGCTTTCTTT. As protein: CASSPQGGGTEAFF.

The gene calls are TRBV4-1 and TRBJ1-4; no firm D call. With 4 bases removed from V and 8 bases from J, the gap between germline ends came to 8 bases. There are 12 residues in the CDR3. Germline CDR1 reads MGHRA; CDR2 reads YSYEKL. The CDR3 is CASSREVEKLFF. In DNA, the CDR3 is TGCGCCAGCAGCCGAGAGGTCGAAAAACTGTTTTTT.

The gene calls are TRBV28 and TRBJ1-6, with TRBD1 as a possible D gene (5 bases). Germline V gene data show CDR1 as MDHEN and CDR2 as SYDVKM. V was shortened by 5 bases and J by 14 bases, with 13 bases between the two germline ends. The CDR3 has 12 amino acids. The CDR3 is CASSTPSDTLHF. CDR3 DNA: TGTGCCAGCAGTACCCCTTCGGACACCCTCCACTTT.